Included here is one T cell receptor beta chain sequence, with context. This sample was included in a study of blood T cell repertoires in COVID-19. Whole-study context: PBMCs, B-cell-depleted T cells, or T cells provided the cDNA or gDNA that made up the material.

Trimming cost V 4 bases and J 1 base; bases outside gene matches: 9. The CDR3 spans 16 residues. Per germline, CDR1 SEHNR and CDR2 FQNEAQ (reference sequence). Method: immunoSEQ multiplex PCR; TCRdb's copy keeps in-frame clones and lacks some. The table shows about 130,000 clones, with about four fifths occurring only once. Sample: peripheral blood. The V call is TRBV7-9, the J call TRBJ1-1, with 7 bases lining up with TRBD1. The clonotype comes from a woman between 45 and 65 years old with acute or convalescent COVID-19. CDR3 DNA sequence: TGTGCCAGCAGCTCACCGACAGGGTTGCAGAACACTGAAGCTTTCTTT. It yields the protein CASSSPTGLQNTEAFF.